This T cell receptor beta chain was retrieved from a study of technical replicates of blood from several donors. Assay: immunoSEQ multiplex PCR; the TCRdb copy retains only in-frame clones and omits some. The sample lists some 80,000 clones; 90% to 98% were seen once. Looked up from germline, CDR1 is SGHNT and CDR2 is YENEEA. The CDR3 extends over 13 amino acids. V was trimmed by 2 bases and J by 1 base, leaving 5 bases between them. This TCR derives from a human donor in good health. Sample: T cells isolated from PBMCs. The chain links TRBV11-3 to TRBJ1-1; D unresolved. DNA of the CDR3: TGTGCCAGCAGCTTAATGAGGAACACTGAAGCTTTCTTT. Encoded protein: CASSLMRNTEAFF.